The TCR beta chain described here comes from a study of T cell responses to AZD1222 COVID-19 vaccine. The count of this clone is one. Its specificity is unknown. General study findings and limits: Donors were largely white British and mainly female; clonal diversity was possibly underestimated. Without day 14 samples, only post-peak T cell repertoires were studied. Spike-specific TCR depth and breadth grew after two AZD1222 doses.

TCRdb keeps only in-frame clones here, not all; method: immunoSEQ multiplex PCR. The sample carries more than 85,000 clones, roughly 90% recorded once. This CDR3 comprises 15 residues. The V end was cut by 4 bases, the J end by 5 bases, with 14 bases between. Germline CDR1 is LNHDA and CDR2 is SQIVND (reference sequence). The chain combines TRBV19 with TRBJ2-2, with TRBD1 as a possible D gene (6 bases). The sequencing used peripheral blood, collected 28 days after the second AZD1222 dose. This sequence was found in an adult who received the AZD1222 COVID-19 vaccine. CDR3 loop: CASSRVGGSTGELFF. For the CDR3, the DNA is TGTGCCAGTAGTAGGGTTGGGGGCAGTACCGGGGAGCTGTTTTTT. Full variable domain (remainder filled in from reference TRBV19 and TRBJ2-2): DGGITQSPKYLFRKEGQNVTLSCEQNLNHDAMYWYRQDPGQGLRLIYYSQIVNDFQKGDIAEGYSVSREKKESFPLTVTSAQKNPTAFYLCASSRVGGSTGELFFGEGSRLTVL.